These 15 T cell receptor beta chains came from one sample sequenced in a study of blood T cell repertoires in COVID-19. Using immunoSEQ multiplex PCR, the repertoire was profiled, and TCRdb retains in-frame clones only, with some absent. The top ten hold under 4% of the sample, which has 200,000 to 250,000 clones, about 85% seen once. The sample was peripheral blood. The receptors were gathered from a man between 18 and 29 years old with active or convalescent COVID-19.

V gene TRBV2 combines with J gene TRBJ2-1, with 14 positions matching TRBD2. V lost 6 bases to trimming and J lost 1 base; unmatched junction nucleotides: 5. CDR1 is SNHLY, CDR2 FYNNEI, per germline. This CDR3 comprises 17 residues. The CDR3 bases are TGTGCCAGCAGCGTAGGGACTAGCGGGAGTTCCTACAATGAGCAGTTCTTC. It is translated as CASSVGTSGSSYNEQFF. Full variable domain (rest looked up from reference TRBV2 and TRBJ2-1): EPEVTQTPSHQVTQMGQEVILRCVPISNHLYFYWYRQILGQKVEFLVSFYNNEISEKSEIFDDQFSVERPDGSNFTLKIRSTKLEDSAMYFCASSVGTSGSSYNEQFFGPGTRLTVL.

V usage is TRBV21-1 and J usage is TRBJ1-1; whether TRBD1, the table's D call, matches the DNA was not checked. TRBV21-1 is reported as a pseudogene. There are 15 residues in the CDR3. In DNA, the CDR3 is TGTGCCAGCACCCAAGGGATGGACAGTTTACCTGAAGCTTTCTTT. Residues: CASTQGMDSLPEAFF.

Only one count was recorded for this clone. The chain uses TRBV7-2 and TRBJ2-7; a possible D gene is TRBD2 (5 bases). CDR3 length: 15 residues. V was clipped by 2 bases and J by 3 bases, with 14 bases between them. Looked up from germline, CDR1 is SGHTA and CDR2 is FQGNSA. The CDR3 sequence: CASSLNGGSSYEQYF. The CDR3 DNA reads as TGTGCCAGCAGCTTAAACGGAGGCTCAAGCTACGAGCAGTACTTC.

This clone was seen a few times. The chain employs TRBV19 and TRBJ1-2; 8 bases agree with TRBD1. Germline CDR1 LNHDA, CDR2 SQIVND (reference sequence). With 5 bases clipped from V and 4 bases from J, the junction kept 6 bases outside the gene matches. The CDR3 length is 14 residues. DNA for the CDR3: TGTGCCAGTAGTCCAGGACAGGGTCGCTATGGCTACACCTTC. Its translation: CASSPGQGRYGYTF.

V usage is TRBV7-9 and J usage is TRBJ2-1; 7 positions match TRBD2. The germline gives CDR1 SEHNR, CDR2 FQNEAQ (reference sequence). There are 14 residues in the CDR3. The ends lost 4 bases at V and 11 bases at J; junction bases unmatched: 11. The CDR3 DNA reads TGTGCCAGCAGCTCTCGGGCGGGAGACGGAAAGCAGTTCTTC. This gives the protein CASSSRAGDGKQFF.

The V gene is TRBV2, the J gene TRBJ2-7; D is unclear. Trimming took off 7 bases at V and 0 bases at J, with 16 bases between the two ends. Germline assignment: CDR1 SNHLY and CDR2 FYNNEI. This CDR3 is 15 amino acids long. For the CDR3, the DNA is TGTGCCAGCAACCCTCAGAGGTTCAGCTCCTACGAGCAGTACTTC. This translates into CASNPQRFSSYEQYF. Variable domain in full (rest from reference TRBV2 and TRBJ2-7): EPEVTQTPSHQVTQMGQEVILRCVPISNHLYFYWYRQILGQKVEFLVSFYNNEISEKSEIFDDQFSVERPDGSNFTLKIRSTKLEDSAMYFCASNPQRFSSYEQYFGPGTRLTVT.

CDR3 residues: CASSTSTSGGTDTQYF. For the CDR3, the DNA is TGTGCCAGCAGCACGTCGACTAGCGGCGGCACAGATACGCAGTATTTT. The J gene is TRBJ2-3, the V gene TRBV4-2, with 9 bases aligning to TRBD2. The CDR3 is 16 amino acids. Germline V CDR1 and CDR2: LGHNA, YNFKEQ. The J segment lost 1 base and the V segment lost 5 bases, leaving 7 bases of the junction unmatched.

This chain's CDR3 is CSASASGTGGGSGYTF. DNA of the CDR3: TGCAGTGCTAGTGCATCCGGGACAGGGGGCGGGAGTGGCTACACCTTC. V usage is TRBV20-1 and J usage is TRBJ1-2, with 12 bases matching TRBD1. This CDR3 contains 16 residues. Per germline, CDR1 DFQATT and CDR2 SNEGSKA (reference sequence). J was trimmed by 7 bases and V by 3 bases; bases with no gene match: 12.

The chain joins TRBV6-1 to TRBJ2-7; a possible D gene is TRBD1 (6 bases). V was pared by 3 bases and J by 5 bases, with 17 bases between. The CDR3 has 15 residues. From germline, CDR1 is MNHNS and CDR2 SASEGT. CDR3 region: CASSEAARGGNEQYF. The CDR3 DNA sequence: TGTGCCAGCAGTGAGGCGGCCAGGGGTGGTAACGAGCAGTACTTC.

This clone occurred once. The V call is TRBV6-5, the J call TRBJ2-3; 7 positions match TRBD2. J gave up 0 bases and V 5 bases, and 5 bases lay outside the gene matches. In germline, CDR1 is MNHEY, CDR2 SVGAGI. CDR3 length equals 15 residues. The CDR3 nucleotides read TGTGCCAGCAGTCCCGGGGGGAGGAGCACAGATACGCAGTATTTT. Its translation is CASSPGGRSTDTQYF.

This chain joins TRBV5-4 and TRBJ2-5, with 8 bases matching TRBD1. The CDR3 is 15 residues long. Germline-derived CDR1 and CDR2 are SGHNT and YYREEE (reference sequence). Unmatched junction bases numbered 8, after V lost 2 bases and J lost 5 bases. The CDR3 region has the DNA TGTGCCAGCAGCTTCATGACAGGGGTTATGGAGACCCAGTACTTC. The encoded protein is CASSFMTGVMETQYF.

A note on this clone: One end of the junction varies from germline; a read error may be responsible. The chain couples TRBV28 to TRBJ1-2; D might be TRBD1 (6 bases). From germline, CDR1 is MDHEN and CDR2 SYDVKM. The CDR3 has 14 residues. The CDR3: CASSVGTAYPGGYF. DNA of the CDR3: TGTGCCAGCAGTGTGGGTACTGCGTATCCGGGGGGCTACTTC.

The chain has TRBV11-1 and TRBJ2-3; a weak D match, TRBD1 (6 bases). The CDR3 extends over 16 amino acids. Germline V gene lookup returns CDR1 SGHAT and CDR2 FQDESV (reference sequence). Trimming removed 6 bases from V and 0 bases from J, with 16 bases in between. The CDR3 reads CASSDLGTFSTDTQYF. In DNA form, the CDR3 reads TGTGCCAGCAGTGACCTCGGGACATTTAGCACAGATACGCAGTATTTT. Based on the CDR3 plus reference TRBV11-1 and TRBJ2-3, the full variable domain is EAEVAQSPRYKITEKSQAVAFWCDPISGHATLYWYRQILGQGPELLVQFQDESVVDDSQLPKDRFSAERLKGVDSTLKIQPAELGDSAMYLCASSDLGTFSTDTQYFGPGTRLTVL.

In the case of this clone: Within the sample, other DNA sequences also encode this same CDR3. The chain combines TRBV7-2 with TRBJ1-1; tentative D call: TRBD1 (6 bases). V lost 4 bases and J lost 7, with 10 bases in between. Germline V gene sequence: CDR1 SGHTA, CDR2 FQGNSA. There are 12 residues in the CDR3. CDR3 amino acids: CASSSTGLEAFF. The CDR3 nucleotides read TGTGCCAGCAGCTCGACAGGTCTTGAAGCTTTCTTT.

The table lists this clone with a count of one. This chain links TRBV9 with TRBJ1-1; D perhaps matches TRBD1 (5 bases). In germline, CDR1 is SGDLS, CDR2 YYNGEE. The V end was cut by 2 bases, the J end by 7 bases, with 12 bases between. This CDR3 comprises 13 residues. CDR3 bases: TGTGCCAGCAGCGTGGGGCGACAGCATGAAGCTTTCTTT. This gives the protein CASSVGRQHEAFF.